Below, 32 T cell receptor beta chains from the same sample are listed, as sequenced in a study of post-analysis software for immune sequencing data (dated by TCRdb to 2015 to 2017). Libraries were constructed by PCR. TCRdb shows the sequencer as Illumina HiSeq 2500. To reduce PCR and sequencing biases, unique molecular identifiers were built into the TCR beta cDNA libraries. TCRdb cleaned the public reads at Q25 with fastp, built clones with MiXCR and kept in-frame beta chains. Rows are unified per CDR3 protein, each entry keeping the most common DNA and genes. The sample data list about 820,000 distinct CDR3 sequences, and around 53% of these were observed just once. The top ten clonotypes cover about 4.5% of the sample. No cognate antigen is known for these TCRs. Study-level results and caveats: Patients showed significantly higher frequencies than controls for several TRBV segments, among them TRBV5-6, TRBV5-1 and TRBV20-1.

The material sequenced was blood. The receptor set was obtained from a girl aged 5-17 years with multiple sclerosis.

This clonotype was recorded a few times. The rearrangement joins TRBV6-1 to TRBJ2-1, with 8 bases lining up with TRBD2. J gave up 2 bases and V 6 bases, and 12 bases lay outside the gene matches. Germline CDR1 reads MNHNS; CDR2 reads SASEGT. The CDR3 totals 17 residues. CDR3 in amino acids: CASRRHTRGAPYNEQFF. CDR3 in DNA: TGTGCCAGCAGGCGCCATACGCGGGGGGCGCCCTACAATGAGCAGTTCTTC.

This clonotype was seen only once. The chain couples TRBV7-2 to TRBJ2-7; TRBD2 matches 11 bases. The CDR3 totals 16 residues. Germline V gene lookup returns CDR1 SGHTA and CDR2 FQGNSA. V lost 3 bases, J lost 2 bases, and 6 bases stayed unmatched. CDR3 amino acids: CASSFNPGLAAYEQYF. The CDR3, as DNA: TGTGCCAGCAGCTTTAATCCGGGACTAGCGGCCTACGAGCAGTACTTC.

The rearrangement joins TRBV7-3 to TRBJ2-3; maybe TRBD1 (6 bases). CDR1 SGHTA and CDR2 FQGTGA come from the germline V gene. Trimming removed 5 bases at V and 1 base at J, with 13 bases between. This CDR3 region has 15 residues. The chain's CDR3 is CASSALSGGTDTQYF. The CDR3 DNA reads TGTGCCAGCAGCGCCTTGTCAGGGGGCACAGATACGCAGTATTTT.

The chain joins TRBV7-2 to TRBJ2-3, with TRBD2 matching 8 bases. CDR1 and CDR2 from the germline V gene are SGHTA and FQGNSA. J gave up 6 bases and V 2 bases, and 13 bases lay outside the gene matches. This CDR3 spans 17 amino acids. The CDR3 DNA reads TGTGCCAGCAGCTTATTCTCGACGGGCGGGGGGTACGATACGCAGTATTTT. It is translated as CASSLFSTGGGYDTQYF.

CDR3 loop: CSAAQVSFLYEQFF. In nucleotides, the CDR3 is TGCAGTGCAGCTCAAGTCTCCTTCCTATATGAGCAGTTCTTC. This chain uses TRBV20-1 with TRBJ2-1; no firm D call. The V end was cut by 6 bases, the J end by 8 bases, with 20 bases between. Germline loops: CDR1 DFQATT, CDR2 SNEGSKA (reference sequence). CDR3 length: 14 amino acids.

Turning to this clonotype: One junction end disagrees with the germline gene, perhaps due to a read error. This sequence joins TRBV4-2 and TRBJ2-4; D is ambiguous. The J call may be mistaken, given a closer DNA end match to TRBJ2-7. Germline V CDR1 and CDR2: LGHNA, YNFKEQ. The CDR3 length is 16 residues. This chain's CDR3 is CASGQDHRQASYEQYF. DNA of the CDR3: TGTGCCAGCGGCCAAGATCACCGTCAGGCCTCCTACGAGCAGTACTTC.

This chain uses TRBV7-9 with TRBJ2-7, with TRBD2 matching 11 bases. The junction had 5 bases not matched to a gene; V was cut back by 4 bases and J by 0 bases. This CDR3 has 16 residues. Per germline, CDR1 SEHNR and CDR2 FQNEAQ (reference sequence). The CDR3 region is CASSYRTSGPSYEQYF. As DNA, the CDR3 is TGTGCCAGCAGCTACCGGACTAGCGGGCCCTCCTACGAGCAGTACTTC.

The rearrangement links TRBV20-1 to TRBJ2-1, with 9 bases identical to TRBD2. CDR1 and CDR2 from the germline V gene are DFQATT and SNEGSKA (reference sequence). This CDR3 region has 18 residues. Trimming removed 0 bases from V and 2 bases from J; junction bases left unmatched: 11. CDR3 nucleotide sequence: TGCAGTGCTAGAGATCCGATTGCTAGCGGGGCGACCTACAATGAGCAGTTCTTC. Translation: CSARDPIASGATYNEQFF.

On this clonotype: Its ends do not fully match the called genes, so a read error is possible. The V gene is TRBV6-6, the J gene TRBJ2-1; D tentatively reads TRBD1 or TRBD2 (5 bases each). Germline assignment: CDR1 MNHNY and CDR2 SVGAGI (reference sequence). The CDR3 totals 16 residues. The CDR3 sequence: CASSYSRGRETNEQFF. CDR3 coding DNA: TGTGCCAGCAGCTACTCAAGGGGTAGGGAGACCAATGAGCAGTTCTTC.

The CDR3 region is CASSRWDRGIYEQYF. As DNA, the CDR3 is TGTGCCAGCAGTCGCTGGGACAGGGGGATCTACGAGCAGTACTTC. The gene calls are TRBV6-5 and TRBJ2-7; 11 positions match TRBD1. With V trimmed by 5 bases and J by 3 bases, 6 bases remained unmatched. CDR1 and CDR2 (germline): MNHEY, SVGAGI. The CDR3 has 15 residues.

This chain uses TRBV6-6 with TRBJ1-2; D remains unclear. V gave up 8 bases and J gave up 3 bases, with 13 bases separating them. The CDR3 runs to 13 residues. Germline CDR1 MNHNY, CDR2 SVGAGI (reference sequence). The chain's CDR3 is CASSNQAYYGYTF. DNA for the CDR3: TGTGCCAGCTCAAATCAGGCTTACTATGGCTACACCTTC.

CDR3 protein: CAISESTGGYGYTF. Written as DNA, the CDR3 is TGTGCCATCAGTGAGTCCACAGGGGGATATGGCTACACCTTC. V gene TRBV10-3 combines with J gene TRBJ1-2; TRBD1 matches at 8 bases. The CDR3 totals 14 residues. The ends lost 0 bases at V and 5 bases at J; junction bases unmatched: 2. Germline V gene data show CDR1 as ENHRY and CDR2 as SYGVKD.

This CDR3 is CASSLGADFYYEQYF. For the CDR3, the DNA is TGTGCCAGCAGTCTCGGGGCGGACTTCTACTACGAGCAGTACTTC. The V call is TRBV6-2 or TRBV6-3, the J call TRBJ2-7; D is perhaps TRBD1 or TRBD2 (5 bases each). This CDR3 region has 15 residues. V shed 5 bases and J shed 3 bases, with 17 bases lying between them. Germline V lookup: CDR1 MNHEY, CDR2 SVGEGT.

V and J are TRBV5-1 and TRBJ2-7; no clear D. The V gene's germline CDR1 is SGHRS and CDR2 YFSETQ. Deletions cut 1 base from V and 1 base from J, with 6 bases between. CDR3 length: 13 residues. The CDR3 loop reads CASSLPQSYEQYF. CDR3 sequence (DNA): TGCGCCAGCAGCTTGCCTCAATCCTACGAGCAGTACTTC. The variable domain in full, with the rest retrieved from reference TRBV5-1 and TRBJ2-7, is KAGVTQTPRYLIKTRGQQVTLSCSPISGHRSVSWYQQTPGQGLQFLFEYFSETQRNKGNFPGRFSGRQFSNSRSEMNVSTLELGDSALYLCASSLPQSYEQYFGPGTRLTVT.

DNA for the CDR3: TGTGCCAGCGAATTGACGGGGACCACAGATACGCAGTATTTT. Translation gives CASELTGTTDTQYF. This rearrangement joins TRBV11-2 to TRBJ2-3; D tentatively fits TRBD1 or TRBD2 (5 bases each). V was shortened by 8 bases and J by 2 bases, with 14 bases between the two germline ends. The CDR3 contains 14 residues. Germline CDR1 SGHAT, CDR2 FQNNGV. The full variable domain, with the rest looked up from reference TRBV11-2 and TRBJ2-3, is EAGVAQSPRYKIIEKRQSVAFWCNPISGHATLYWYQQILGQGPKLLIQFQNNGVVDDSQLPKDRFSAERLKGVDSTLKIQPAKLEDSAVYLCASELTGTTDTQYFGPGTRLTVL.

This sequence joins TRBV29-1 and TRBJ1-1; the D gene is possibly TRBD1 (5 bases). Germline V gives CDR1 SQVTM, CDR2 ANQGSEA. The CDR3 runs to 16 residues. V was cut by 4 bases and J by 1 base, with 19 bases left in between. This chain's CDR3 is CSVGPRGRNSNTEAFF. CDR3 bases: TGCAGCGTTGGGCCTAGGGGCAGGAATTCGAACACTGAAGCTTTCTTT.

CDR3 in amino acids: CASSSKRDRGWETQYF. The CDR3 nucleotides are TGTGCCAGCAGCTCGAAACGGGACAGGGGTTGGGAGACCCAGTACTTC. The chain couples TRBV11-2 to TRBJ2-5, with TRBD1 matching over 10 bases. Trimming removed 4 bases from V and 5 bases from J; junction bases left unmatched: 10. This CDR3 is 16 amino acids long. In germline, CDR1 is SGHAT, CDR2 FQNNGV.

This clonotype was seen more than once but under ten times. The chain's CDR3 is CASSRTGGDKKLFF. The CDR3 coding sequence is TGTGCCAGCAGTAGGACAGGGGGCGATAAAAAACTGTTTTTT. The gene calls are TRBV6-5 and TRBJ1-4; 11 nucleotides agree with TRBD1. Trimming removed 5 bases from V and 9 bases from J; junction bases left unmatched: 5. The CDR3 length is 14 residues. Germline V gene lookup returns CDR1 MNHEY and CDR2 SVGAGI.

The chain joins TRBV5-1 to TRBJ2-3, with 16 bases fitting TRBD2. CDR3 length equals 20 residues. From germline, CDR1 is SGHRS and CDR2 YFSETQ. V dropped 0 bases and J dropped 3; count of bases not matched to a gene: 10. CDR3 in DNA: TGCGCCAGCAGCTTGGACGGCCCGCCGGGACTAGCGGGAGGGACAGATACGCAGTATTTT. Its protein is CASSLDGPPGLAGGTDTQYF.

The table lists this clonotype with a few counts. The chain couples TRBV28 to TRBJ2-6; D uncertain. Trimming removed 8 bases from V and 3 bases from J, with 11 bases in between. Germline V gene sequence: CDR1 MDHEN, CDR2 SYDVKM. The CDR3 has 14 residues. The CDR3 region has the DNA TGTGCCAGCGGCGCGGCGGATGGGGCCAACGTCCTGACTTTC. Encoded protein: CASGAADGANVLTF. Looking up the rest from reference TRBV28 and TRBJ2-6 gives the full variable domain: DVKVTQSSRYLVKRTGEKVFLECVQDMDHENMFWYRQDPGLGLRLIYFSYDVKMKEKGDIPEGYSVSREKKERFSLILESASTNQTSMYLCASGAADGANVLTFGAGSRLTVL.

The chain employs TRBV5-5 and TRBJ1-6, with D hard to call. The CDR3 loop spans 11 amino acids. The V end lost 0 bases, the J end lost 8 bases, and 0 bases lay between the germline ends. Germline V CDR1 and CDR2: SGHKS, YYEKEE (reference sequence). CDR3: CASSLDSPLHF. The CDR3 DNA sequence: TGTGCCAGCAGCTTGGATTCACCCCTCCACTTT.

The chain carries TRBV20-1 and TRBJ2-3; TRBD2 matches 10 bases. Per the germline V gene, CDR1 is DFQATT and CDR2 is SNEGSKA (reference sequence). The V and J ends lost 2 bases and 1 base, in that order; junction bases with no gene match: 9. The CDR3 totals 17 residues. The CDR3 region has the DNA TGCAGTGCTAGAACATCGACTAGCGGGTGGGGCACAGATACGCAGTATTTT. Translated, it gives CSARTSTSGWGTDTQYF.

V and J are TRBV20-1 and TRBJ2-1, with 9 bases lining up with TRBD2. Germline V CDR1 and CDR2: DFQATT, SNEGSKA (reference sequence). CDR3 length: 16 residues. Trimming at V came to 3 bases and at J to 4 bases, leaving 10 bases not matched to a gene. CDR3 DNA sequence: TGCAGTGCTAGTTCTCGGCTAGCGGGGCAATACAATGAGCAGTTCTTC. Protein sequence: CSASSRLAGQYNEQFF.

This clonotype was seen a handful of times. The chain couples TRBV29-1 to TRBJ2-7, with 12 bases matching TRBD2. The CDR3 spans 15 residues. The V segment lost 3 bases and the J segment 2 bases; nucleotides outside the gene matches: 5. CDR1 is SQVTM, CDR2 ANQGSEA, per germline. The CDR3 is CSVDLLAGGPYEQYF. The CDR3 DNA follows: TGCAGCGTTGACCTACTAGCGGGAGGACCCTACGAGCAGTACTTC.

There are a few counts of this clonotype. The chain carries TRBV27 and TRBJ2-1, with 7 bases fitting TRBD2. Per germline, CDR1 MNHEY and CDR2 SMNVEV (reference sequence). CDR3 size: 13 residues. V dropped 3 bases and J dropped 10; count of bases not matched to a gene: 6. CDR3 sequence reads: CASSFPTSAEQFF. CDR3 coding DNA: TGTGCCAGCAGTTTCCCAACTAGCGCGGAGCAGTTCTTC.

This chain uses TRBV7-3 with TRBJ2-3; 10 bases agree with TRBD2. Trimming at V came to 3 bases and at J to 6 bases, leaving 6 bases not matched to a gene. This CDR3 comprises 15 residues. Per the germline V gene, CDR1 is SGHTA and CDR2 is FQGTGA. CDR3 amino acids: CASSFRAGGLDTQYF. Here the CDR3 DNA reads TGTGCCAGCAGCTTTAGAGCGGGGGGGCTCGATACGCAGTATTTT.

The chain combines TRBV29-1 with TRBJ1-1, with TRBD1 identical over 10 bases. The CDR3 runs to 13 residues. V shed 4 bases and J 5 bases; nucleotides not matched to a gene: 4. The germline CDR1 and CDR2 sequences are SQVTM and ANQGSEA. The CDR3 reads CSVAGTGVTEAFF. The CDR3 DNA sequence: TGCAGCGTTGCCGGGACAGGGGTGACTGAAGCTTTCTTT.

The chain has TRBV12-3 or TRBV12-4 and TRBJ2-7, with D tentatively TRBD1 (5 bases). The CDR3 runs 13 residues. V dropped 2 bases and J dropped 7 bases, with 12 bases sitting between them. As DNA, the CDR3 is TGTGCCAGCAGTTTACTTCAGGGAAATGAGCAGTACTTC. Translating it yields CASSLLQGNEQYF.

In this sample, this clonotype turned up once. This chain connects TRBV7-2 to TRBJ1-1, with unresolved D. V gave up 6 bases and J gave up 1 base, with 12 bases separating them. Germline values: CDR1 SGHTA, CDR2 FQGNSA. The CDR3 contains 14 residues. Written as DNA, the CDR3 is TGTGCCAGCAGTCTCCTGGAGGCGAACACTGAAGCTTTCTTT. It codes for CASSLLEANTEAFF.

The J gene is TRBJ1-2, the V gene TRBV25-1, with D maybe TRBD1 (6 bases). CDR3 size: 14 residues. Deletions cut 7 bases from V and 4 bases from J, with 16 bases between. Germline CDR1 is MGHDK and CDR2 is SYGVNS. This CDR3 is CASISGTSPYGYTF. The CDR3, as DNA: TGTGCCAGCATCTCCGGGACATCCCCCTATGGCTACACCTTC.

The rearrangement joins TRBV29-1 to TRBJ1-2; D uncertain. This CDR3 is 10 amino acids long. Germline V lookup: CDR1 SQVTM, CDR2 ANQGSEA. V dropped 4 bases and J dropped 9 bases, with 9 bases sitting between them. The CDR3 DNA is TGCAGCGTTGGGTTAGAGCGCTACACCTTC. It specifies CSVGLERYTF.

CDR3 sequence (DNA): TGTGCCAGCAGCCAAGATGCAGCGGGAGGATCCTACAATGAGCAGTTCTTC. It is translated as CASSQDAAGGSYNEQFF. The chain employs TRBV4-2 and TRBJ2-1; 9 bases map to TRBD2. This CDR3 region has 17 residues. CDR1 is LGHNA, CDR2 YNFKEQ, per germline. J was trimmed by 1 base and V by 0 bases; bases with no gene match: 4.